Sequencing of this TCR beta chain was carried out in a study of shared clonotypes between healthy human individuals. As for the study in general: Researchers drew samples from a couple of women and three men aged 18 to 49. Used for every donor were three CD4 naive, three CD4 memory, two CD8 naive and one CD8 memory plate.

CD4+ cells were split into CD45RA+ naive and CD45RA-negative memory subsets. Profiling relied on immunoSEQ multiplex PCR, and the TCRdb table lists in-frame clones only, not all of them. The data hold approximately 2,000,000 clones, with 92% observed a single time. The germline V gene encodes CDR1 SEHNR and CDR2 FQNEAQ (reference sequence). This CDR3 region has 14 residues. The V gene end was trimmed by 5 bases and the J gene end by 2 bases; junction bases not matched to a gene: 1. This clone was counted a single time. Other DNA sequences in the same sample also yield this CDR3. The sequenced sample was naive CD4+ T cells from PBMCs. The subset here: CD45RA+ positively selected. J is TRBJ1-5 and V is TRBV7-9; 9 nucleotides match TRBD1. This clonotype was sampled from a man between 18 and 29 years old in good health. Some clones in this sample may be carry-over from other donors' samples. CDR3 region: CASSRTGGNQPQHF. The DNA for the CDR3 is TGTGCCAGCAGCAGGACAGGGGGCAATCAGCCCCAGCATTTT.